This T cell receptor beta chain was recovered during a study of immune evolution from preneoplasia to lung adenocarcinoma. Overall study results and limits: Later-stage lesions appeared to have more T cells, more diversity, less clonality.

Histologic diagnosis was independently verified by two lung pathologists. The CDR3 totals 17 residues. Trimming pared 3 bases from V and 0 bases from J, leaving 13 bases between. The germline V gene has CDR1 SGDLS and CDR2 YYNGEE. Assay used: immunoSEQ multiplex PCR; TCRdb lists only in-frame clones, some missing. The table lists thousands of clones, 78% of them singletons. Worth noting for this clone: Antigen specificity is unknown.

This chain links TRBV9 with TRBJ2-6; unclear D gene. Sequencing was carried out using FFPE adjacent normal lung tissue. The source is a person aged 55-80 years with lung adenocarcinoma. The CDR3 loop reads CASSGEESYSGANVLTF. CDR3 coding DNA: TGTGCCAGCAGCGGAGAAGAGTCCTACTCTGGGGCCAACGTCCTGACTTTC.